This record looks at one T cell receptor (beta chain) sequence and its context. Which antigen it targets is not known. The record has no base qualities; no much larger clone is one base away. V and J lose 0 bases and 8 bases, and a span of 18 bases separates them. Taken from the germline V gene, the CDR1 and CDR2 loops are SGHRS and YFSETQ. There are 16 amino acids in the CDR3, from cysteine to phenylalanine inclusive. The read is trimmed to its CDR3 DNA, 48 bases read in frame from base 1. The data stem from a study of blood T cell repertoires in COVID-19 (dated by TCRdb to the early 2020s). For the wider study: Samples covering the acute and convalescent phases of COVID-19 were provided by collaborators in the United States, Italy and Spain. The prospective study material was composed of cDNA or gDNA derived from T cells, B-cell-depleted T cells, or PBMCs. The dataset comprised deeply sampled blood TCRbeta repertoires from subjects exposed to, actively infected with, or recovered from COVID-19. The repertoires were made available in a free public database intended to serve as a resource for research on the immune response to SARS-CoV-2. Samples were obtained from the ongoing ImmuneRACE study (first 160 participants) and from over 1,000 subjects provided by 6 global collaborators. Sample metadata almost always included a de-identified subject ID, COVID-19 status, age in years and sex. Where HLA class I and class II types were available, the types were taken from metadata supplied by the sample provider, not from assay-based typing.

Whole blood was collected in K2EDTA tubes by collaborating institutions according to the institutions' own protocols. For TCRbeta analysis, collaborators shipped samples as frozen whole blood, isolated PBMCs, or DNA extracted from either of those sample types. What the work shows at the level of the full study, not this receptor alone: Clinical and demographic metadata were provided uncurated, with the amount varying by source and participant.

The immunoSEQ Assay, a bias-controlled multiplex PCR, was used to amplify TCRbeta CDR3 regions from genomic DNA. The study's own analysis went as follows. The number of nucleated cells in each sample was estimated by amplification of reference gene primers within the assay. To quantify the absolute abundance of each unique TCRbeta CDR3 rearrangement, sequence reads were collapsed and filtered. Productive Simpson clonality was computed per sample as the square root of Simpson's diversity index over productive rearrangements. TCRdb carries this immuneACCESS record with in-frame sequences only. Its versions omit some clonotypes, under half of them owing to an unresolved V gene in the studies checked, with the rest unexplained. For V, J and clone size, that table is used; D and trimming come from the DNA. Recorded for this sample are 250,000 or so clones; 70% to 90% of them occurred a single time. The ten largest clonotypes hold under 9% of the sample.

In this chain, TRBV5-1 is recombined with TRBJ2-1; a weak D assignment points to TRBD2 (6 bases agree). The sequenced sample was peripheral blood. The receptor comes from a woman aged 70-85 years with active or convalescent COVID-19. The DNA sequence is given as TGCGCCAGCAGCTTGGATGTGGGGGGAGGTCTATATGAGCAGTTCTTC. This is translated as CASSLDVGGGLYEQFF.